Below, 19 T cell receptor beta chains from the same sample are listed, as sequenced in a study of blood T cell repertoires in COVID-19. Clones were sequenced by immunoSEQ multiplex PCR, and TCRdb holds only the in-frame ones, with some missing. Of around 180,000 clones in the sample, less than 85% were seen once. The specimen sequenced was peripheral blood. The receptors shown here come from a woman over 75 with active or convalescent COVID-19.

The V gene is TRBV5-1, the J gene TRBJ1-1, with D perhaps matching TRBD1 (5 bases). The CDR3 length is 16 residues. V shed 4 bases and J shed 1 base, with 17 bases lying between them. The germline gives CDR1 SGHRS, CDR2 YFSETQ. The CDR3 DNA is TGCGCCAGCAGCCCCGGGGGTATTTGGAAGAACACTGAAGCTTTCTTT. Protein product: CASSPGGIWKNTEAFF.

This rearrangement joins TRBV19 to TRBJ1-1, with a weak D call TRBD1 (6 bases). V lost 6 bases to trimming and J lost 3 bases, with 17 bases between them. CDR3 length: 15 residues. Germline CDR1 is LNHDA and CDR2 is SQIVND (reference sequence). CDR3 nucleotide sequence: TGTGCCAGTAGGCCATACAGGGAGGGGGACACTGAAGCTTTCTTT. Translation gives CASRPYREGDTEAFF.

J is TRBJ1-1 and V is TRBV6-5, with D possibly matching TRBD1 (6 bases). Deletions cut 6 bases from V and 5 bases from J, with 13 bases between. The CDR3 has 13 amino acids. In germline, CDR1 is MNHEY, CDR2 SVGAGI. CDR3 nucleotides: TGTGCCAGCAGCGACCGAGGGGGAACTGAAGCTTTCTTT. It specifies CASSDRGGTEAFF.

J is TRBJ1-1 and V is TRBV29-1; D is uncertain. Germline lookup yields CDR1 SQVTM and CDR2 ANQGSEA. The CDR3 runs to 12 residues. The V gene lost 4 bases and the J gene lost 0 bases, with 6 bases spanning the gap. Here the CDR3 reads CSVGGLNTEAFF. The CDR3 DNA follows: TGCAGCGTTGGTGGCCTGAACACTGAAGCTTTCTTT.

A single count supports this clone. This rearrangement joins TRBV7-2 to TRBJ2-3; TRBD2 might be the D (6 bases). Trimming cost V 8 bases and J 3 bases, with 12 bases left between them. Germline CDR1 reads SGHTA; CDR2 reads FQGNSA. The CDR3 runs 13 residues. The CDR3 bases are TGTGCCAGCCAAACGGGAGTGACAGATACGCAGTATTTT. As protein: CASQTGVTDTQYF.

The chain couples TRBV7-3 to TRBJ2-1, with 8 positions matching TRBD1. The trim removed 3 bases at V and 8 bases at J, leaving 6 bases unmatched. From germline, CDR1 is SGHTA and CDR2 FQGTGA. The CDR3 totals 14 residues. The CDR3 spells CASSFGQGRHEQFF. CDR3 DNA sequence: TGTGCCAGCAGCTTCGGACAGGGCAGGCATGAGCAGTTCTTC.

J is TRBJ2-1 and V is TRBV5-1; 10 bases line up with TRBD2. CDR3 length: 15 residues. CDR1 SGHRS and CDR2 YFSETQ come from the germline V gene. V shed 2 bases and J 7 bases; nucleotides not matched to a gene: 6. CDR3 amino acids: CASSLWTSGTNEQFF. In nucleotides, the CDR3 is TGCGCCAGCAGCTTATGGACTAGCGGAACTAATGAGCAGTTCTTC.

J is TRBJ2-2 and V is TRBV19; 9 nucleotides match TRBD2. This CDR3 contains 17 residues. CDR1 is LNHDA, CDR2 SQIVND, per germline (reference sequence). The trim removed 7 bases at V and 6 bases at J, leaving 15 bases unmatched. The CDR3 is CASISPSGDPRAGELFF. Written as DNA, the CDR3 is TGTGCCAGTATCTCCCCTAGCGGGGACCCTAGGGCCGGGGAGCTGTTTTTT.

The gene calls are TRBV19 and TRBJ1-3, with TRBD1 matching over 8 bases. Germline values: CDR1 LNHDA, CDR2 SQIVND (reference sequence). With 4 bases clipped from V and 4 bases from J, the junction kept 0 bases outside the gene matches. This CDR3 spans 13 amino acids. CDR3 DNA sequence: TGTGCCAGTAGTAGGGACAGGGGAAACACCATATATTTT. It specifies CASSRDRGNTIYF.

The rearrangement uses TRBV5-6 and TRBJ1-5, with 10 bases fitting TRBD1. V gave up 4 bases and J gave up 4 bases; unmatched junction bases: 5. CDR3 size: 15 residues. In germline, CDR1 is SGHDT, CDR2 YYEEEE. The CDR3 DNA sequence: TGTGCCAGCAGCATACGGACAGGGGGAAATCAGCCCCAGCATTTT. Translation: CASSIRTGGNQPQHF.

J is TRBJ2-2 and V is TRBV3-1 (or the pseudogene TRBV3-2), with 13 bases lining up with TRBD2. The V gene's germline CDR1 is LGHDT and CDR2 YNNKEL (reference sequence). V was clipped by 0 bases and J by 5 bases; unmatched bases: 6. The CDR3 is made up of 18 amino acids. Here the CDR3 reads CASSQDRGLAGKTGELFF. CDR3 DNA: TGTGCCAGCAGCCAAGATCGGGGACTAGCGGGAAAAACCGGGGAGCTGTTTTTT.

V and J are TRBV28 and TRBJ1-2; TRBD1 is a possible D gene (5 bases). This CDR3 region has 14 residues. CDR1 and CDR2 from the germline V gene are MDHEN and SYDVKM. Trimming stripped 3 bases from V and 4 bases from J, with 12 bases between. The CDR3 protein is CASSLGGQSYGYTF. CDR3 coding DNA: TGTGCCAGCAGTTTGGGAGGACAATCCTATGGCTACACCTTC.

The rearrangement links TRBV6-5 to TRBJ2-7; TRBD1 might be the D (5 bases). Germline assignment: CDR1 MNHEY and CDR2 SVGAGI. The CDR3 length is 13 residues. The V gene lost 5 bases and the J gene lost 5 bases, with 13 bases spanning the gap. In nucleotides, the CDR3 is TGTGCCAGCAGTAGAGCGCAGGGAAACGAGCAGTACTTC. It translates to CASSRAQGNEQYF.

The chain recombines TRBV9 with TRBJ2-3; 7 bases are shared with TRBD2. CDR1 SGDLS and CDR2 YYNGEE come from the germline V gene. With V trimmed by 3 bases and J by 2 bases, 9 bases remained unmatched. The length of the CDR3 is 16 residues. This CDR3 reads CASSAGKAGYTDTQYF. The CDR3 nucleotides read TGTGCCAGCAGCGCAGGGAAAGCGGGGTACACAGATACGCAGTATTTT.

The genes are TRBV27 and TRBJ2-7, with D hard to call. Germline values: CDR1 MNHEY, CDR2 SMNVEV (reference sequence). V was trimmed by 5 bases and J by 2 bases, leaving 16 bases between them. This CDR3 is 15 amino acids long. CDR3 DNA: TGTGCCAGCAGTCCGCTCATGGGCGACGCCTACGAGCAGTACTTC. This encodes CASSPLMGDAYEQYF.

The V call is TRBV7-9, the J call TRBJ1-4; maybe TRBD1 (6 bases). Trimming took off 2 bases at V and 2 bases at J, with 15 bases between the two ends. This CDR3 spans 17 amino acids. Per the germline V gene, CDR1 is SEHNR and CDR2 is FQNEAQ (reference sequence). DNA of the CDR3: TGTGCCAGCAGCTTAAGGCGGGGGGGCGGCACTAATGAAAAACTGTTTTTT. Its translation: CASSLRRGGGTNEKLFF.

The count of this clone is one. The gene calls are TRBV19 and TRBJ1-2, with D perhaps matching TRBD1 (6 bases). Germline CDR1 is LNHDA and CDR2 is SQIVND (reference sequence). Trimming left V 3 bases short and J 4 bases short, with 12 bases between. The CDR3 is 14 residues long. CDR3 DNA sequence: TGTGCCAGTAGTATCCGGGGGGCCGGCTATGGCTACACCTTC. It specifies CASSIRGAGYGYTF.

In DNA, the CDR3 is TGCGCCAGCAGCCCAACAGGGAACACCGGGGAGCTGTTTTTT. Its protein product is CASSPTGNTGELFF. V and J are TRBV4-1 and TRBJ2-2; weak D call: TRBD1 (5 bases). V dropped 4 bases and J dropped 1 base, with 7 bases sitting between them. Germline CDR1 reads MGHRA; CDR2 reads YSYEKL. This CDR3 is 14 amino acids long.

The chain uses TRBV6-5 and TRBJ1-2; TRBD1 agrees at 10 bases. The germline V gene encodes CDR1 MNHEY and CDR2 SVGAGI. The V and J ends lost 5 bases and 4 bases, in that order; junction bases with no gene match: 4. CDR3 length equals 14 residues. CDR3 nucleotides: TGTGCCAGCAGTCCTAGGACAGGGGGCTATGGCTACACCTTC. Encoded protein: CASSPRTGGYGYTF.